A single sample is the source of the 20 T cell receptor beta chains below, sequenced in a study of response to subunit inactivated influenza vaccine. TCRdb independently ran MiXCR on the RT-PCR reads; one entry per CDR3 protein. The repertoire consists of around 710,000 distinct CDR3 sequences, with approximately 13% occurring once and the leading ten covering around 6.5%. Specimen: PBMCs from blood, collected approximately 15 days before vaccination. These receptors all come from a man aged 50-59 years who received an inactivated influenza vaccine.

This clonotype was seen repeatedly, ten times or more. The chain employs TRBV12-3 or TRBV12-4 and TRBJ1-5; D unclear. The ends were cut back, 6 bases at V and 3 bases at J, with 18 bases in the middle. This CDR3 contains 16 residues. CDR3 sequence (DNA): TGTGCCAGCAGCCCCCAATTGGGAATGAACAATCAGCCCCAGCATTTT. Amino acid sequence: CASSPQLGMNNQPQHF.

At least ten counts were recorded for this clonotype. The V and J genes are TRBV7-2 and TRBJ2-3, with unresolved D. The CDR3 runs to 15 residues. Germline-derived CDR1 and CDR2 are SGHTA and FQGNSA. Trimming cost V 1 base and J 0 bases, with 8 bases left between them. CDR3 bases: TGTGCCAGCAGCTTAGATCCCTCGAGCACAGATACGCAGTATTTT. Translation gives CASSLDPSSTDTQYF. The whole variable domain, remainder taken from reference TRBV7-2 and TRBJ2-3, is GAGVSQSPSNKVTEKGKDVELRCDPISGHTALYWYRQSLGQGLEFLIYFQGNSAPDKSGLPSDRFSAERTGGSVSTLTIQRTQQEDSAVYLCASSLDPSSTDTQYFGPGTRLTVL.

This clonotype showed up just a few times. V and J are TRBV7-2 and TRBJ2-2; no clear D gene. The CDR3 consists of 13 residues. Germline values: CDR1 SGHTA, CDR2 FQGNSA. Deletions cut 4 bases from V and 5 bases from J, with 8 bases between. CDR3 bases: TGTGCCAGCAGCTCCCCCGGGACCGGGGAGCTGTTTTTT. This sequence encodes CASSSPGTGELFF.

This clonotype has more than one count but fewer than ten. This sequence joins TRBV10-3 and TRBJ2-7; TRBD1 agrees at 10 bases. J lost 2 bases, V lost 0 bases, and 1 base had no gene match. Germline loops: CDR1 ENHRY, CDR2 SYGVKD. This CDR3 comprises 15 residues. CDR3 sequence (DNA): TGTGCCATCAGTGAGTCTGGGACAGGGGCCTACGAGCAGTACTTC. Amino acid sequence: CAISESGTGAYEQYF.

The gene calls are TRBV6-5 and TRBJ2-7; 9 nucleotides align to TRBD1. CDR1 and CDR2 (germline): MNHEY, SVGAGI. The J segment lost 7 bases and the V segment lost 7 bases, leaving 5 bases of the junction unmatched. CDR3 length equals 12 residues. CDR3 loop: CASTGQGEEQYF. The CDR3, as DNA: TGTGCCAGCACGGGACAGGGTGAAGAGCAGTACTTC.

This clonotype was recorded at least ten times. The chain links TRBV3-1 to TRBJ2-3; possible D gene TRBD1, 5 bases. The CDR3 runs 14 residues. Between the trimmed V and J ends, which lost 1 base and 1 base, there was a span of 6 bases. Germline V gene data show CDR1 as LGHDT and CDR2 as YNNKEL (reference sequence). CDR3 DNA: TGTGCCAGCAGCCAAGGGGGCCGCACAGATACGCAGTATTTT. This translates into CASSQGGRTDTQYF.

There are a few counts of this clonotype. V is TRBV3-1 and J is TRBJ1-1, with 12 bases lining up with TRBD1. The CDR3 covers 14 residues. Germline trimming cut 3 bases from V and 8 bases from J; bases unmatched to any gene: 4. Germline CDR1 is LGHDT and CDR2 is YNNKEL (reference sequence). CDR3 nucleotides: TGTGCCAGCAGCCAGGGACAGGGGGCAAGAGAAGCTTTCTTT. It encodes CASSQGQGAREAFF.

The rearrangement joins TRBV20-1 to TRBJ2-7; perhaps D is TRBD1 or TRBD2 (6 bases each). The V end was cut by 6 bases, the J end by 2 bases, with 14 bases between. The CDR3 consists of 13 residues. Germline V CDR1 and CDR2: DFQATT, SNEGSKA (reference sequence). The CDR3: CSAPNREAYEQYF. CDR3 DNA sequence: TGCAGTGCCCCCAACAGGGAGGCCTACGAGCAGTACTTC.

This clonotype has more than one count but fewer than ten. The chain combines TRBV27 with TRBJ1-4; weak D call: TRBD1 (5 bases). V shed 6 bases and J shed 7 bases, with 18 bases lying between them. The germline V gene has CDR1 MNHEY and CDR2 SMNVEV (reference sequence). The length of the CDR3 is 15 residues. The DNA for the CDR3 is TGTGCCAGCAGCTTAGGCCAGGGACTGACTGAAAAACTGTTTTTT. This codes for CASSLGQGLTEKLFF.

V gene TRBV6-5 combines with J gene TRBJ2-2; 7 bases line up with TRBD2. V was clipped by 1 base and J by 6 bases; unmatched bases: 2. This CDR3 is built from 14 residues. The V gene's germline CDR1 is MNHEY and CDR2 SVGAGI. CDR3 protein: CASSYCGGSGELFF. The CDR3 region has the DNA TGTGCCAGCAGTTACTGCGGGGGTTCCGGGGAGCTGTTTTTT.

This clonotype has only a few counts. This sequence joins TRBV4-3 and TRBJ2-1; 10 bases match TRBD2. Germline values: CDR1 LGHNA, CDR2 YSLEER. V shed 3 bases and J 0 bases; nucleotides not matched to a gene: 14. The CDR3 is made up of 20 amino acids. The CDR3 nucleotides read TGCGCCAGCAGCCAGGGGTTTATTAGCGGGAGGCTAAGCTCCTACAATGAGCAGTTCTTC. Protein product: CASSQGFISGRLSSYNEQFF.

In its sample, this clonotype was seen a few times. This chain connects TRBV2 to TRBJ2-5; 7 bases are a match to TRBD2. The germline V gene encodes CDR1 SNHLY and CDR2 FYNNEI. The V segment lost 3 bases and the J segment 7 bases; nucleotides outside the gene matches: 2. The CDR3 sequence is 12 residues long. The CDR3 is CASSETGGTQYF. The DNA of the CDR3 is TGTGCCAGCAGTGAGACGGGGGGGACCCAGTACTTC.

The rearrangement uses TRBV5-1 and TRBJ2-2; D uncertain. The CDR3 extends over 14 amino acids. V was clipped by 3 bases and J by 3 bases, with 9 bases between them. Germline CDR1 and CDR2: SGHRS and YFSETQ. The CDR3 bases are TGCGCCAGCAGCTCTGATAGTGACACCGGGGAGCTGTTTTTT. This translates into CASSSDSDTGELFF. The complete variable domain, with remaining parts taken from reference TRBV5-1 and TRBJ2-2, reads KAGVTQTPRYLIKTRGQQVTLSCSPISGHRSVSWYQQTPGQGLQFLFEYFSETQRNKGNFPGRFSGRQFSNSRSEMNVSTLELGDSALYLCASSSDSDTGELFFGEGSRLTVL.

CDR3 region: CASSSFTSGLGYEQYF. CDR3 coding DNA: TGTGCCAGCAGTTCCTTCACCTCGGGGCTTGGCTACGAGCAGTACTTC. The rearrangement uses TRBV12-3 or TRBV12-4 and TRBJ2-7; perhaps D is TRBD1 or TRBD2 (5 bases each). The germline V and J ends were trimmed by 4 bases and 3 bases, with 19 bases remaining between them. The CDR3 totals 16 residues.

At least ten counts were recorded for this clonotype. The V call is TRBV10-3, the J call TRBJ1-5; TRBD1 aligns across 8 bases. V lost 3 bases, J lost 2 bases, and 3 bases stayed unmatched. Germline CDR1 is ENHRY and CDR2 is SYGVKD. The CDR3 spans 15 residues. The CDR3 DNA is TGTGCCATCAGTGAACAGGGGGTGGGCAATCAGCCCCAGCATTTT. Its protein is CAISEQGVGNQPQHF.

The V call is TRBV11-3, the J call TRBJ2-5; maybe TRBD1 (6 bases). The CDR3 is made up of 13 amino acids. Germline V CDR1 and CDR2: SGHNT, YENEEA. Trimming shortened V by 4 bases and J by 6 bases, and 12 bases separated the two germline ends. CDR3 nucleotides: TGTGCCAGCAGCTACGGACAGAGGCAGACCCAGTACTTC. It encodes CASSYGQRQTQYF.

The chain uses TRBV5-1 and TRBJ1-1, with 10 bases aligning to TRBD1. The CDR3 is made up of 16 amino acids. Germline V CDR1 and CDR2: SGHRS, YFSETQ. The V segment lost 1 base and the J segment 4 bases; nucleotides outside the gene matches: 7. DNA of the CDR3: TGCGCCAGCAGCTTGAGGGACAGGGGAGGAGGCACTGAAGCTTTCTTT. This translates into CASSLRDRGGGTEAFF. Drawing the rest from reference TRBV5-1 and TRBJ1-1, the complete variable domain is KAGVTQTPRYLIKTRGQQVTLSCSPISGHRSVSWYQQTPGQGLQFLFEYFSETQRNKGNFPGRFSGRQFSNSRSEMNVSTLELGDSALYLCASSLRDRGGGTEAFFGQGTRLTVV.

The gene calls are TRBV12-3 or TRBV12-4 and TRBJ1-2; D gene uncertain. The V gene lost 5 bases and the J gene lost 2 bases, with 18 bases spanning the gap. The CDR3 length is 16 residues. The CDR3 loop reads CASSLSSVGGNYGYTF. The CDR3 region has the DNA TGTGCCAGCAGTCTTAGCTCGGTGGGCGGGAACTATGGCTACACCTTC.

This clonotype was seen more than once but under ten times. This chain links TRBV5-5 with TRBJ2-7; D might be TRBD1 (6 bases). V lost 2 bases and J lost 0, with 12 bases in between. In germline, CDR1 is SGHKS, CDR2 YYEKEE (reference sequence). The CDR3 extends over 15 amino acids. The CDR3 loop is CASSFPDRDSYEQYF. The CDR3 coding sequence is TGTGCCAGCAGCTTCCCGGACAGAGACTCCTACGAGCAGTACTTC.

This chain joins TRBV6-1 and TRBJ1-1, with 7 bases that match TRBD1. Germline values: CDR1 MNHNS, CDR2 SASEGT. Losses at the gene ends were 6 bases for V and 3 bases for J; bases not matched to a gene: 4. The CDR3 sequence is 13 residues long. CDR3: CASRSGGDTEAFF. As DNA, the CDR3 is TGTGCCAGCAGGTCAGGGGGGGACACTGAAGCTTTCTTT.